Each of the 23 T cell receptor beta chains below was sequenced from the same sample in a study of diagnostic markers for celiac disease. Using the reads, TCRdb records one entry per CDR3 protein without DNA. The repertoire table contains about 6,000 distinct CDR3 sequences. The sample comprised either unsorted cells or a sorted T cell fraction (not recorded which). Receptors originate from a human donor. This table probably holds off-target reads from a library built for another chain.

CDR3 residues: CASSQSAISTDTQYF. The chain is built from TRBV4-3 and TRBJ2-3. The CDR3 loop spans 15 amino acids. The germline gives CDR1 LGHNA, CDR2 YSLEER.

The CDR3 loop is CASSNGPGSISYEQYF. The chain recombines TRBV5-5 with TRBJ2-7; the D call of TRBD2 rests on TCRdb alone, since no DNA is present to check it. This CDR3 is 16 amino acids long. Germline V gene sequence: CDR1 SGHKS, CDR2 YYEKEE (reference sequence). Using reference TRBV5-5 and TRBJ2-7 for the parts outside the CDR3, the full variable domain is DAGVTQSPTHLIKTRGQQVTLRCSPISGHKSVSWYQQVLGQGPQFIFQYYEKEERGRGNFPDRFSARQFPNYSSELNVNALLLGDSALYLCASSNGPGSISYEQYFGPGTRLTVT.

CDR3 in amino acids: CASAPRGAVNTEAFF. This chain joins TRBV3-1 and TRBJ1-1. This CDR3 comprises 15 residues. Germline V lookup: CDR1 LGHDT, CDR2 YNNKEL (reference sequence). The variable domain in full, completed from reference TRBV3-1 and TRBJ1-1, reads DTAVSQTPKYLVTQMGNDKSIKCEQNLGHDTMYWYKQDSKKFLKIMFSYNNKELIINETVPNRFSPKSPDKAHLNLHINSLELGDSAVYFCASAPRGAVNTEAFFGQGTRLTVV.

This chain joins TRBV3-1 and TRBJ2-4; with no DNA, the TCRdb D assignment of TRBD2 cannot be verified. The CDR3 consists of 15 residues. Germline V gene data show CDR1 as LGHDT and CDR2 as YNNKEL (reference sequence). CDR3 amino acids: CASSLRLLAKNIQYF.

The gene calls are TRBV9 and TRBJ1-1; TCRdb calls TRBD1, which cannot be checked without DNA. The CDR3 extends over 14 amino acids. The germline V gene encodes CDR1 SGDLS and CDR2 YYNGEE. The CDR3 region is CASSVAPGATEAFF. The entire variable domain, with the rest obtained from reference TRBV9 and TRBJ1-1, is as follows: DSGVTQTPKHLITATGQRVTLRCSPRSGDLSVYWYQQSLDQGLQFLIQYYNGEERAKGNILERFSAQQFPDLHSELNLSSLELGDSALYFCASSVAPGATEAFFGQGTRLTVV.

The rearrangement links TRBV7-2 to TRBJ1-2; TCRdb gives TRBD1 as the D gene, but with no DNA this cannot be confirmed. Germline V lookup: CDR1 SGHTA, CDR2 FQGNSA. The CDR3 is 15 amino acids. CDR3: CASSLAPGPTYGYTF.

The gene calls are TRBV7-8 and TRBJ1-1; absent DNA, TCRdb's TRBD1 call cannot be checked. In germline, CDR1 is SGHVS, CDR2 FQNEAQ. The CDR3 consists of 13 residues. The CDR3 spells CASSFRDTLEAFF.

This chain connects TRBV5-1 to TRBJ1-6; TCRdb designates TRBD1, a call that cannot be tested without DNA. CDR1 and CDR2 (germline): SGHRS, YFSETQ. The CDR3 extends over 14 amino acids. Here the CDR3 reads CASSPRDRNSPLHF.

The chain has TRBV20-1 and TRBJ2-5; lacking DNA, the TRBD1 call made by TCRdb goes unchecked. Germline V lookup: CDR1 DFQATT, CDR2 SNEGSKA (reference sequence). This CDR3 comprises 15 residues. This CDR3 reads CSARWPLAGTETQYF.

The chain joins TRBV12-3 or TRBV12-4 to TRBJ2-7; TCRdb selects TRBD2, and the lack of DNA leaves this call unchecked. CDR3 length: 15 amino acids. CDR3 region: CASSGRGSFSYEQYF.

This clonotype registers medium-sized by frequency. The chain is built from TRBV7-8 and TRBJ2-7; without DNA, the TCRdb call of TRBD2 cannot be checked. This CDR3 has 17 residues. In germline, CDR1 is SGHVS, CDR2 FQNEAQ. The CDR3 is CASSPPPGLRRVHEQYF. Combining the CDR3 with reference TRBV7-8 and TRBJ2-7 gives the whole variable domain GAGVSQSPRYKVAKRGQDVALRCDPISGHVSLFWYQQALGQGPEFLTYFQNEAQLDKSGLPSDRFFAERPEGSVSTLKIQRTQQEDSAVYLCASSPPPGLRRVHEQYFGPGTRLTVT.

The chain is built from TRBV12-3 or TRBV12-4 and TRBJ1-6; TCRdb's assignment of TRBD1 cannot be checked, as there is no DNA. There are 14 residues in the CDR3. The CDR3 is CASSLSGNNSPLHF.

This rearrangement joins TRBV19 to TRBJ1-2; TCRdb reports TRBD1, a call that lacks DNA to check it against. CDR1 is LNHDA and CDR2 is SQIVND in the germline V gene (reference sequence). The CDR3 is made up of 16 amino acids. The CDR3 here is CASSSPGHPTRYGYTF.

This clonotype is labeled medium-sized based on frequency. This rearrangement joins TRBV20-1 to TRBJ1-2; the D gene TCRdb calls, TRBD1, cannot be checked with no DNA. The CDR3 extends over 14 amino acids. Germline CDR1 and CDR2: DFQATT and SNEGSKA (reference sequence). The CDR3 reads CSATGTGGPYGYTF.

Measured by frequency, this clonotype is medium-sized. The chain has TRBV27 and TRBJ2-7; checking the TCRdb D call of TRBD1 is not possible without DNA. The germline CDR1 and CDR2 sequences are MNHEY and SMNVEV (reference sequence). This CDR3 has 15 residues. The CDR3 protein is CASSEDRGSTYEQYF.

This chain connects TRBV20-1 to TRBJ1-6. The CDR3 sequence is 12 residues long. From germline, CDR1 is DFQATT and CDR2 SNEGSKA (reference sequence). The CDR3 here is CSAGQSNSPLHF.

V and J are TRBV6-5 and TRBJ1-2. Germline V CDR1 and CDR2: MNHEY, SVGAGI. The CDR3 extends over 14 amino acids. The CDR3 spells CASSYISANYGYTF.

This chain links TRBV24-1 with TRBJ2-7; TCRdb designates TRBD1, a call that cannot be tested without DNA. The germline V gene has CDR1 KGHDR and CDR2 SFDVKD. The CDR3 consists of 13 residues. The CDR3 sequence: CATSQEAFAEQYF.

Its frequency marks this clonotype as large. The chain joins TRBV10-3 to TRBJ2-1; there is no DNA to check the TCRdb D call of TRBD2. From germline, CDR1 is ENHRY and CDR2 SYGVKD. The CDR3 loop spans 13 amino acids. The CDR3 is CAITLSGSNEQFF.

V usage is TRBV30 and J usage is TRBJ1-1; TCRdb picks TRBD1, but there is no DNA to check that call. Germline assignment: CDR1 GTSNPN and CDR2 SVGIG (reference sequence). This CDR3 spans 16 amino acids. This chain's CDR3 is CAWSVLRGTPNTEAFF.

J is TRBJ2-7 and V is TRBV20-1; TCRdb names TRBD1, which stays unverified in the absence of DNA. CDR3 length: 15 residues. CDR1 is DFQATT and CDR2 is SNEGSKA in the germline V gene (reference sequence). CDR3 sequence reads: CSARGTGFMLDEQYF.

This chain connects TRBV29-1 to TRBJ2-2; TCRdb picks TRBD2, but there is no DNA to check that call. Germline V gives CDR1 SQVTM, CDR2 ANQGSEA. The CDR3 totals 15 residues. The CDR3 protein is CSVEGGSLNTGELFF.

The CDR3: CATKDPSVGGTLPLHF. The chain joins TRBV6-6 to TRBJ1-6; TCRdb's D gene call, TRBD1, goes unchecked for lack of DNA. The CDR3 sequence is 16 residues long. Per germline, CDR1 MNHNY and CDR2 SVGAGI (reference sequence).